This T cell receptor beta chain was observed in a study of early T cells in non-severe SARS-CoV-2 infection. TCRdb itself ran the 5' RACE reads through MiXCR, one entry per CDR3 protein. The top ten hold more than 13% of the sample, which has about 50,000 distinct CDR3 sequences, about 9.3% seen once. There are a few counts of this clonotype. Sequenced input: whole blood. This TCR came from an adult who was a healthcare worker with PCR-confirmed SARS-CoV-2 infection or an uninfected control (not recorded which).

The CDR3 here is CASSRGSSGNTIYF. CDR3 in DNA: TGTGCCAGCAGTAGGGGGTCCTCTGGAAACACCATATATTTT. V and J are TRBV28 and TRBJ1-3; D perhaps matches TRBD1 (6 bases). Trimming took off 5 bases at V and 0 bases at J, with 8 bases between the two ends. CDR3 length equals 14 residues. The V gene's germline CDR1 is MDHEN and CDR2 SYDVKM.